Below, 22 T cell receptor beta chains from the same sample are listed, as sequenced in a study of shared clonotypes between healthy human individuals (dated by TCRdb to the early 2020s). For the CD8 naive samples, CD45RO-negative cells were positively selected for CCR7, yielding a CD45RA+CCR7+ population from which TemRA cells were excluded. The method behind the library was the immunoSEQ multiplex PCR assay. The clones in this table, taken by TCRdb from immuneACCESS, are in-frame only. Not every clone is retained; where verified, under half of the shortfall comes from an unresolved V gene, and the cause of the rest is unknown. Across this sample there are some 800,000 clones, with more than 85% seen only once. 24% of the sample rests with the top ten. Specimen: naive CD8+ T cells sorted from blood. Explained via the paper, the cell subset or site label denotes: CD45RA+CCR7+. Receptors were obtained from a young man in good health.

In its sample, this clone was seen a few times. The genes are TRBV29-1 and TRBJ1-3; D not resolved. CDR3 length equals 11 residues. Germline V gene sequence: CDR1 SQVTM, CDR2 ANQGSEA. V was shortened by 7 bases and J by 1 base, with 5 bases between the two germline ends. This chain's CDR3 is CSAQSGNTIYF. For the CDR3, the DNA is TGCAGCGCTCAATCTGGAAACACCATATATTTT.

The rearrangement uses TRBV14 and TRBJ2-7; D remains unclear. The V end lost 0 bases, the J end lost 3 bases, and 9 bases lay between the germline ends. Germline loops: CDR1 SGHDN, CDR2 FVKESK. The CDR3 extends over 14 amino acids. The CDR3 loop is CASSQDYGGYEQYF. CDR3 DNA: TGTGCCAGCAGCCAAGATTATGGCGGCTACGAGCAGTACTTC. Using reference TRBV14 and TRBJ2-7 for the parts outside the CDR3, the full variable domain is EAGVTQFPSHSVIEKGQTVTLRCDPISGHDNLYWYRRVMGKEIKFLLHFVKESKQDESGMPNNRFLAERTGGTYSTLKVQPAELEDSGVYFCASSQDYGGYEQYFGPGTRLTVT.

The CDR3 region is CASSEIHGELFF. CDR3 bases: TGTGCCAGCAGTGAAATTCACGGGGAGCTGTTTTTT. V is TRBV25-1 and J is TRBJ2-2; D is unclear. The CDR3 consists of 12 residues. Trimming pared 2 bases from V and 7 bases from J, leaving 5 bases between. CDR1 is MGHDK and CDR2 is SYGVNS in the germline V gene.

This chain links TRBV4-1 with TRBJ2-2; tentative D call: TRBD2 (5 bases). The CDR3 length is 12 residues. CDR1 is MGHRA and CDR2 is YSYEKL in the germline V gene. The V gene lost 0 bases and the J gene lost 14 bases, with 10 bases spanning the gap. CDR3 coding DNA: TGCGCCAGCAGCCAAGATGCGGGCCTACTGTTTTTT. It encodes CASSQDAGLLFF.

V gene TRBV4-3 combines with J gene TRBJ2-7, with D uncertain. Trimming stripped 5 bases from V and 3 bases from J, with 14 bases between. The CDR3 is made up of 14 amino acids. Germline CDR1 is LGHNA and CDR2 is YSLEER. Here the CDR3 DNA reads TGCGCCAGCAGCTTGTCGACTTCGGACTACGAGCAGTACTTC. Translation: CASSLSTSDYEQYF.

V is TRBV7-2 and J is TRBJ1-2, with 7 bases lining up with TRBD1. CDR1 and CDR2 (germline): SGHTA, FQGNSA. Losses at the gene ends were 5 bases for V and 0 bases for J; bases not matched to a gene: 3. The CDR3 is made up of 14 amino acids. CDR3 DNA sequence: TGTGCCAGCAGCCAGGGGGAAACTAACTATGGCTACACCTTC. Encoded protein: CASSQGETNYGYTF.

V gene TRBV29-1 combines with J gene TRBJ2-7; TRBD1 matches 7 bases. The CDR3 has 17 amino acids. Trimming at V came to 4 bases and at J to 6 bases, leaving 21 bases not matched to a gene. Germline V lookup: CDR1 SQVTM, CDR2 ANQGSEA. The CDR3: CSVVFRGRQDPNAEQYF. The CDR3 DNA reads as TGCAGCGTTGTCTTCAGGGGGAGACAGGACCCTAATGCCGAGCAGTACTTC.

V and J are TRBV30 and TRBJ2-5; D not certain. V shed 3 bases and J shed 5 bases, with 10 bases lying between them. CDR3 length: 12 residues. The germline gives CDR1 GTSNPN, CDR2 SVGIG (reference sequence). The CDR3 DNA reads as TGTGCCTGGAGGCCCCTGTCGGAGACCCAGTACTTC. Protein product: CAWRPLSETQYF.

As regards this clone: Other nucleotide sequences in the sample specify the same CDR3. The chain recombines TRBV20-1 with TRBJ2-7; D is unresolved. V lost 5 bases to trimming and J lost 4 bases, with 9 bases between them. In germline, CDR1 is DFQATT, CDR2 SNEGSKA (reference sequence). The CDR3 has 11 residues. This CDR3 is CSAPGGYEQYF. The CDR3 DNA reads TGCAGTGCTCCGGGCGGATACGAGCAGTACTTC.

The chain employs TRBV6-4 and TRBJ2-2; tentatively, D is TRBD1 or TRBD2 (6 bases each). The CDR3 is made up of 12 amino acids. CDR1 is MRHNA, CDR2 SNTAGT, per germline. V was trimmed by 6 bases and J by 7 bases, leaving 9 bases between them. The CDR3 sequence is CASRGGGGELFF. CDR3 DNA: TGTGCCAGCAGAGGGGGAGGCGGGGAGCTGTTTTTT.

The gene calls are TRBV10-3 and TRBJ2-5, with no clear D. The CDR3 consists of 14 residues. The V end was cut by 2 bases, the J end by 3 bases, with 10 bases between. CDR1 ENHRY and CDR2 SYGVKD come from the germline V gene. CDR3 region: CAISEPGQKETQYF. CDR3 DNA: TGTGCCATCAGTGAGCCGGGCCAGAAAGAGACCCAGTACTTC.

The V call is TRBV9, the J call TRBJ2-1; D perhaps matches TRBD1 (7 bases). The germline V gene has CDR1 SGDLS and CDR2 YYNGEE. V dropped 4 bases and J dropped 9 bases, with 23 bases sitting between them. The CDR3 is 16 residues long. CDR3: CASSFEEGAGTGEQFF. The CDR3 region has the DNA TGTGCCAGCAGCTTTGAGGAGGGGGCCGGCACCGGTGAGCAGTTCTTC.

The V gene is TRBV14, the J gene TRBJ2-7, with a possible D match to TRBD1 (6 bases). Germline V gene sequence: CDR1 SGHDN, CDR2 FVKESK. This CDR3 spans 15 amino acids. Trimming took off 0 bases at V and 4 bases at J, with 13 bases between the two ends. The CDR3 bases are TGTGCCAGCAGCCAAGAGGACAGAGACGTGTACGAGCAGTACTTC. This encodes CASSQEDRDVYEQYF.

This rearrangement joins TRBV14 to TRBJ1-1; TRBD1 agrees at 7 bases. CDR1 is SGHDN, CDR2 FVKESK, per germline. The CDR3 has 20 residues. V lost 1 base, J lost 0 bases, and 17 bases stayed unmatched. The CDR3 loop is CASSQGKLRPAGGMNTEAFF. Written as DNA, the CDR3 is TGTGCCAGCAGCCAAGGTAAACTACGACCCGCAGGGGGTATGAACACTGAAGCTTTCTTT.

The rearrangement joins TRBV4-3 to TRBJ2-3; 9 nucleotides line up with TRBD1. Per germline, CDR1 LGHNA and CDR2 YSLEER. The CDR3 length is 17 residues. V dropped 1 base and J dropped 6; count of bases not matched to a gene: 11. The CDR3 DNA follows: TGCGCCAGCAGCCAAGTCCTCCGGGACAGGGATATGGATACGCAGTATTTT. This translates into CASSQVLRDRDMDTQYF.

V gene TRBV29-1 combines with J gene TRBJ2-2; no reliable D call. V was pared by 7 bases and J by 4 bases, with 13 bases between. The CDR3 extends over 13 amino acids. The germline CDR1 and CDR2 sequences are SQVTM and ANQGSEA. CDR3 sequence reads: CSGIILSTGELFF. CDR3 coding DNA: TGCAGCGGGATAATCCTAAGCACCGGGGAGCTGTTTTTT.

This chain connects TRBV27 to TRBJ2-7, with D perhaps TRBD2 (5 bases). V lost 5 bases to trimming and J lost 6 bases, with 11 bases between them. Germline V lookup: CDR1 MNHEY, CDR2 SMNVEV (reference sequence). The CDR3 has 12 residues. The CDR3 sequence is CASSNGLGEQYF. As DNA, the CDR3 is TGTGCCAGCAGTAACGGACTTGGCGAGCAGTACTTC.

The chain combines TRBV14 with TRBJ2-7; D unclear. There are 13 residues in the CDR3. Germline CDR1 reads SGHDN; CDR2 reads FVKESK. With 0 bases removed from V and 4 bases from J, the gap between germline ends came to 7 bases. The CDR3 sequence: CASSQEGPYEQYF. In DNA, the CDR3 is TGTGCCAGCAGCCAAGAAGGGCCGTACGAGCAGTACTTC.

The CDR3 DNA follows: TGTGCCAGCAGCCTGCGGTTTACCGAGCAGTACTTC. Its translation is CASSLRFTEQYF. The V gene is TRBV11-2, the J gene TRBJ2-7; unclear D gene. CDR3 length equals 12 residues. Trimming removed 5 bases at V and 6 bases at J, with 11 bases between. Germline lookup yields CDR1 SGHAT and CDR2 FQNNGV. Full variable domain (remainder filled in from reference TRBV11-2 and TRBJ2-7): EAGVAQSPRYKIIEKRQSVAFWCNPISGHATLYWYQQILGQGPKLLIQFQNNGVVDDSQLPKDRFSAERLKGVDSTLKIQPAKLEDSAVYLCASSLRFTEQYFGPGTRLTVT.

J is TRBJ1-1 and V is TRBV7-6, with D tentatively TRBD1 (6 bases). CDR1 and CDR2 (germline): SGHVS, FNYEAQ. Between the trimmed V and J ends, which lost 8 bases and 0 bases, there was a span of 13 bases. The CDR3 loop spans 14 amino acids. CDR3 DNA sequence: TGTGCCAGCTCCAGGACAGAAATGAACACTGAAGCTTTCTTT. Encoded protein: CASSRTEMNTEAFF.

This chain joins TRBV5-4 and TRBJ2-3, with 9 bases aligning to TRBD2. Germline V gives CDR1 SGHNT, CDR2 YYREEE (reference sequence). This CDR3 is built from 17 residues. V shed 4 bases, J shed 0 bases, and the junction held 9 bases outside the gene matches. CDR3 nucleotide sequence: TGTGCCAGCAGCCCCGGAAGCGGGAGGACTAGCACAGATACGCAGTATTTT. Its protein is CASSPGSGRTSTDTQYF. Full variable domain (missing parts from reference TRBV5-4 and TRBJ2-3): ETGVTQSPTHLIKTRGQQVTLRCSSQSGHNTVSWYQQALGQGPQFIFQYYREEENGRGNFPPRFSGLQFPNYSSELNVNALELDDSALYLCASSPGSGRTSTDTQYFGPGTRLTVL.

In the case of this clone: Other DNA sequences from this sample encode an identical CDR3 as well. This chain links TRBV27 with TRBJ2-5; no reliable D call. This CDR3 is built from 12 residues. Germline-derived CDR1 and CDR2 are MNHEY and SMNVEV (reference sequence). V gave up 8 bases and J gave up 2 bases, with 9 bases separating them. CDR3 sequence: CASGDLQETQYF. CDR3 nucleotides: TGTGCCAGCGGCGATCTACAAGAGACCCAGTACTTC.